This T cell receptor (beta chain) was identified in a study of CD8 T cells in Susac syndrome. Whole-study results and caveats: The authors acknowledged that the study's TCR sequencing and HLA analysis involved relatively few individuals.

With respect to this clonotype: The antigen remains undetermined.

The V gene lost 1 base and the J gene lost 5 bases, with 12 bases spanning the gap. The CDR3 length is 14 residues. Germline V gene data show CDR1 as SGHDT and CDR2 as YYEEEE. An amount of RNA that ranged from roughly 0.5 to 1 ug was reverse transcribed with random hexamers. Amplification of TCR beta CDR3 was carried out by immunoSEQ multiplex PCR, which covered 54 Vbeta and 13 Jbeta segments. TCRdb recomputed calls from the immunoSEQ multiplex PCR reads with MiXCR, one row per CDR3 protein. This sample carries about 140,000 distinct CDR3 sequences, 95% of them seen once, and the ten largest clones take about 0.18%.

This sequence joins TRBV5-6 and TRBJ2-5, with a possible D match to TRBD2 (5 bases). The sequence was collected from a human donor with Susac syndrome. The material sequenced was CD8+ T cells from PBMCs. The CDR3 DNA follows: TGTGCCAGCAGCTTGTCCCCCGGACTTGAGACCCAGTACTTC. This gives the protein CASSLSPGLETQYF.